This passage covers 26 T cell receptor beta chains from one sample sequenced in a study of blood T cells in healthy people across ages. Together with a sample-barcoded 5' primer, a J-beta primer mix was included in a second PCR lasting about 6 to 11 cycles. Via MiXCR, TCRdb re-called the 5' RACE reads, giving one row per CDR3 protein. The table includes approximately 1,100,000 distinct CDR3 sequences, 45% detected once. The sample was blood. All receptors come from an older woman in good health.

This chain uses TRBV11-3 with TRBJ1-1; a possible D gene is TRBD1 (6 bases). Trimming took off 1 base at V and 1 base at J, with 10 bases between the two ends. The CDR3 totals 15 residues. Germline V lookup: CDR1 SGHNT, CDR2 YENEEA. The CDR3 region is CASSLGTGKNTEAFF. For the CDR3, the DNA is TGTGCCAGCAGCTTAGGAACAGGGAAGAACACTGAAGCTTTCTTT.

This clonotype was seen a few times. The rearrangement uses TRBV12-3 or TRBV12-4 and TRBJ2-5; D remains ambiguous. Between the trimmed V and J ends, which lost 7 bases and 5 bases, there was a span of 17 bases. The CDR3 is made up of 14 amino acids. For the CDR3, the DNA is TGTGCCAGCACCCCCAGGCCCACTGTGGAGACCCAGTACTTC. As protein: CASTPRPTVETQYF.

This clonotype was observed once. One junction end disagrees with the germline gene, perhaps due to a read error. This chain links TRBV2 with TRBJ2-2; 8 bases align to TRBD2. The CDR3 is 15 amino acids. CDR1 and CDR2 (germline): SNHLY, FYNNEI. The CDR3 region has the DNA TGTGCTAGCAGGTCGGGACTAGTGTTCACCGGGGAGCTGTTTTTT. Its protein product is CASRSGLVFTGELFF.

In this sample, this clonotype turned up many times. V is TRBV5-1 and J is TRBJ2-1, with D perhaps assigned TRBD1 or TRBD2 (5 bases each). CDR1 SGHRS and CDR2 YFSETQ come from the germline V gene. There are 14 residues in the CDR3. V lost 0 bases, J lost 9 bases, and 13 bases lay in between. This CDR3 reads CASSLDWGGFEQFF. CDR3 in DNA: TGCGCCAGCAGCTTGGATTGGGGCGGGTTTGAGCAGTTCTTC.

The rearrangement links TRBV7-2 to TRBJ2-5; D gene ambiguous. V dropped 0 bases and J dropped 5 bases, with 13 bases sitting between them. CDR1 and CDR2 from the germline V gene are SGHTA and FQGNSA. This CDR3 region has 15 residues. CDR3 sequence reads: CASSLAKAPRETQYF. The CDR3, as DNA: TGTGCCAGCAGCTTAGCGAAGGCGCCGCGGGAGACCCAGTACTTC.

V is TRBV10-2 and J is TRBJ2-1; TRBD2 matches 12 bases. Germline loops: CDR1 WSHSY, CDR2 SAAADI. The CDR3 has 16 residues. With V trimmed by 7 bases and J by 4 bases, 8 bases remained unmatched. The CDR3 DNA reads TGCGCCAGCAATCTAGCGGGAGGGCGAGGGTACAATGAGCAGTTCTTC. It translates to CASNLAGGRGYNEQFF.

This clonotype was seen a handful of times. CDR3 region: CASRGLSTDTQYF. CDR3 nucleotides: TGTGCCAGCAGGGGACTATCCACAGATACGCAGTATTTT. The chain has TRBV7-3 and TRBJ2-3; 7 positions agree with TRBD2. With V trimmed by 6 bases and J by 2 bases, 2 bases remained unmatched. Germline lookup yields CDR1 SGHTA and CDR2 FQGTGA. The CDR3 totals 13 residues.

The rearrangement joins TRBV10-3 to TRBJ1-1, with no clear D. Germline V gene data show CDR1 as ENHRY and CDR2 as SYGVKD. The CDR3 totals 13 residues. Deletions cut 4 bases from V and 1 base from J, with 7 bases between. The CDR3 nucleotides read TGTGCCATCAGTGCCCTGGGGAACACTGAAGCTTTCTTT. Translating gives CAISALGNTEAFF.

The CDR3, as DNA: TGTGCCAGCAGCCCACACCTGACAGGGTCCGTCTATGGCTACACCTTC. This codes for CASSPHLTGSVYGYTF. This chain connects TRBV7-3 to TRBJ1-2; TRBD1 aligns across 7 bases. Germline lookup yields CDR1 SGHTA and CDR2 FQGTGA. This CDR3 contains 16 residues. The V and J ends lost 5 bases and 4 bases, in that order; junction bases with no gene match: 13. Full variable domain (rest looked up from reference TRBV7-3 and TRBJ1-2): GAGVSQTPSNKVTEKGKYVELRCDPISGHTALYWYRQSLGQGPEFLIYFQGTGAADDSGLPNDRFFAVRPEGSVSTLKIQRTERGDSAVYLCASSPHLTGSVYGYTFGSGTRLTVV.

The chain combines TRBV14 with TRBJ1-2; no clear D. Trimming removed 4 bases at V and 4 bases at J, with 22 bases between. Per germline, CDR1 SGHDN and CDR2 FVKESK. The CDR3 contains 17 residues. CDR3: CASSPRQTRGLIYGYTF. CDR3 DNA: TGTGCCAGCAGCCCCAGACAAACCCGAGGCTTGATCTATGGCTACACCTTC.

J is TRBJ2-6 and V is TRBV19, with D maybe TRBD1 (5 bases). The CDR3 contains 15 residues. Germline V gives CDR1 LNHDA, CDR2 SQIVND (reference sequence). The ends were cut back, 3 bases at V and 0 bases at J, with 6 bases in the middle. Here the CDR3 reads CASSIDSSGANVLTF. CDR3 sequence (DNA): TGTGCCAGTAGTATTGACAGCTCTGGGGCCAACGTCCTGACTTTC.

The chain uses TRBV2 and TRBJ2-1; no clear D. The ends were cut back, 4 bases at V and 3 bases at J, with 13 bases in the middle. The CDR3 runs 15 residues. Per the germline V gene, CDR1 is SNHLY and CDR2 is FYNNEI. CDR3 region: CASSGKGPNYNEQFF. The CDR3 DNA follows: TGTGCCAGCAGTGGGAAAGGGCCCAACTACAATGAGCAGTTCTTC. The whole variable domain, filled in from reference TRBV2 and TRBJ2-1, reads EPEVTQTPSHQVTQMGQEVILRCVPISNHLYFYWYRQILGQKVEFLVSFYNNEISEKSEIFDDQFSVERPDGSNFTLKIRSTKLEDSAMYFCASSGKGPNYNEQFFGPGTRLTVL.

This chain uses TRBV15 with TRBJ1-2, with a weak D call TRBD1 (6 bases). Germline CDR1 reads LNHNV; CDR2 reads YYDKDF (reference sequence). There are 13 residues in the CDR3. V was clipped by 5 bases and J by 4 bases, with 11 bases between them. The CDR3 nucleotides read TGTGCCACCAGCTGGGGGGCCGGCTATGGCTACACCTTC. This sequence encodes CATSWGAGYGYTF.

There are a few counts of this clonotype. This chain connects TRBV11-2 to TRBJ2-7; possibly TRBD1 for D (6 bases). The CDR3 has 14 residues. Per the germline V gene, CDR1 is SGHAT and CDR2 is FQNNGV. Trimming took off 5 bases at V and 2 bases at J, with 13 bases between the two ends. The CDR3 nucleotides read TGTGCCAGCAGCATTCTTGGACAGACCTACGAGCAGTACTTC. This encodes CASSILGQTYEQYF.

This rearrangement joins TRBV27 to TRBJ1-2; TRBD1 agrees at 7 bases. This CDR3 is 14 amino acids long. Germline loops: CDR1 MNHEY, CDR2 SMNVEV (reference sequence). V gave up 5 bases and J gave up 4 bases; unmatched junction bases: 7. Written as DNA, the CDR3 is TGTGCCAGCAGTCTGACAGGGACCTCCTATGGCTACACCTTC. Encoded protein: CASSLTGTSYGYTF.

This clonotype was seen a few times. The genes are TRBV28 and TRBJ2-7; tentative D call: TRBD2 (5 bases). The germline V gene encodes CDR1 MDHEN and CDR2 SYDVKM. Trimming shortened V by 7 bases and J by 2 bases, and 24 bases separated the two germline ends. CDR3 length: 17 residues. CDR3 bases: TGTGCCAGCACAACGAGCCGCCTTGCTAGCTATACCTACGAGCAGTACTTC. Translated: CASTTSRLASYTYEQYF.

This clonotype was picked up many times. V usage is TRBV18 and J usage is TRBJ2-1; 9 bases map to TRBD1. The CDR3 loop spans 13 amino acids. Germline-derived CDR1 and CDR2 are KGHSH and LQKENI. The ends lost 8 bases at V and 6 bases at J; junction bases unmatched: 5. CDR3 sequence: CASSPGQGNEQFF. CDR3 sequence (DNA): TGTGCCAGCAGCCCGGGACAGGGCAATGAGCAGTTCTTC.

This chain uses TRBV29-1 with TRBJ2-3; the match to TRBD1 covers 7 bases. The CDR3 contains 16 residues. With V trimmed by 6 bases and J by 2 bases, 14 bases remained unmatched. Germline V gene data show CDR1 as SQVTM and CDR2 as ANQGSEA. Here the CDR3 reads CSVLDRPSSNTDTQYF. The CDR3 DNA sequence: TGCAGCGTGCTGGACAGGCCAAGTTCTAACACAGATACGCAGTATTTT.

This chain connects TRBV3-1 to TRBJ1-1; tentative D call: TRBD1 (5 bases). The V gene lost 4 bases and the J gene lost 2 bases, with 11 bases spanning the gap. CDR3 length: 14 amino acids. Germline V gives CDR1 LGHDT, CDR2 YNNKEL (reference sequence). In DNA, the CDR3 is TGTGCCAGCAGCCCGGGACTACTAAACACTGAAGCTTTCTTT. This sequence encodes CASSPGLLNTEAFF.

CDR3 in DNA: TGTGCCAGCAGTTTAGGACTCCCAGCCGGGACTAGCGGGAGCTCCTACGAGCAGTACTTC. It codes for CASSLGLPAGTSGSSYEQYF. The chain links TRBV27 to TRBJ2-7; 14 positions agree with TRBD2. J was trimmed by 0 bases and V by 2 bases; bases with no gene match: 12. The CDR3 totals 20 residues. Germline values: CDR1 MNHEY, CDR2 SMNVEV (reference sequence).

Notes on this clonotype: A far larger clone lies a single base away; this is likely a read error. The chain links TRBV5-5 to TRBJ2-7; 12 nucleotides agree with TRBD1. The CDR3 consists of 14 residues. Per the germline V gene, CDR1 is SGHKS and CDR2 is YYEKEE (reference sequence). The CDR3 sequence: CASSPGQGAYERYF. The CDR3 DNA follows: TGTGCCAGCAGCCCGGGACAGGGGGCCTACGAGCGGTACTTC.

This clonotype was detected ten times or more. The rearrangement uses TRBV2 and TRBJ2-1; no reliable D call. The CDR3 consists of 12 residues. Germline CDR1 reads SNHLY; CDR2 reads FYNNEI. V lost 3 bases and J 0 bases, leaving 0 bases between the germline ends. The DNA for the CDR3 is TGTGCCAGCAGTGACTCCTACAATGAGCAGTTCTTC. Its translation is CASSDSYNEQFF. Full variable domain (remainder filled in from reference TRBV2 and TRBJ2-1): EPEVTQTPSHQVTQMGQEVILRCVPISNHLYFYWYRQILGQKVEFLVSFYNNEISEKSEIFDDQFSVERPDGSNFTLKIRSTKLEDSAMYFCASSDSYNEQFFGPGTRLTVL.

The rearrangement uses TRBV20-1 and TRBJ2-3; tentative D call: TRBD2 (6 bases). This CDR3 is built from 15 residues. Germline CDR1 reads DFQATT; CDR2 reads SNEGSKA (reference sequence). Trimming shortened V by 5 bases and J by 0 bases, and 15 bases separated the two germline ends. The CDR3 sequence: CSAQRRRGSTDTQYF. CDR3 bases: TGCAGTGCTCAAAGGCGGAGGGGAAGCACAGATACGCAGTATTTT.

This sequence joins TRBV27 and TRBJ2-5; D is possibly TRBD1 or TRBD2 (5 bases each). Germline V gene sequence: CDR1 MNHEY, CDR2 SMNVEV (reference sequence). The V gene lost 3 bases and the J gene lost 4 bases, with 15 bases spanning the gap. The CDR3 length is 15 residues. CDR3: CASSFGASRGETQYF. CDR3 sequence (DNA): TGTGCCAGCAGTTTTGGGGCGTCGAGGGGAGAGACCCAGTACTTC.

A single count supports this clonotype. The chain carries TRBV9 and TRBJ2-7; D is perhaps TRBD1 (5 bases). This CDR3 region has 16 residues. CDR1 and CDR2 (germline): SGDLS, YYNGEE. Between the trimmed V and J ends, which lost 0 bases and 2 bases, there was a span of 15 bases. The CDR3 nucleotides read TGTGCCAGCAGCGTAGCAGGGTCTGGCCCCCCCTACGAGCAGTACTTC. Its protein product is CASSVAGSGPPYEQYF.

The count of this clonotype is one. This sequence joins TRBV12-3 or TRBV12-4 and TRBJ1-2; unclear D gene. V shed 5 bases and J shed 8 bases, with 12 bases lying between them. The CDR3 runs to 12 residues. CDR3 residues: CASSERPHGYTF. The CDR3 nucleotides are TGTGCCAGCAGTGAACGGCCACACGGCTACACCTTC.